This T cell receptor beta chain stems from a study of T cell responses to AZD1222 COVID-19 vaccine. This clone was seen once. Clones were sequenced by immunoSEQ multiplex PCR, and TCRdb holds only the in-frame ones, with some missing. The sample holds around 100,000 clones, over 75% seen once. The CDR3 totals 15 residues. Unmatched junction bases numbered 11, after V lost 3 bases and J lost 7 bases. Per the germline V gene, CDR1 is SGHTS and CDR2 is YDEGEE. This clonotype was obtained from an adult in good health. This specimen was peripheral blood, taken on day 0 of AZD1222 vaccination. The chain couples TRBV5-8 to TRBJ2-5; 8 nucleotides line up with TRBD2. The CDR3 loop is CASSSGTRSFGTQYF. The CDR3 DNA sequence: TGTGCCAGCAGCTCCGGGACTAGGTCCTTTGGGACCCAGTACTTC.